This T cell receptor beta chain was retrieved from a study of patients and donors after allogeneic stem cell transplantation. This CDR3 has 14 amino acids. The germline CDR1 and CDR2 sequences are DFQATT and SNEGSKA (reference sequence). V shed 3 bases and J shed 8 bases, with 17 bases lying between them. Via MiXCR, TCRdb re-called the RT-PCR reads, giving one row per CDR3 protein. This table holds approximately 60,000 distinct CDR3 sequences, 13% found once. This clonotype was recorded at least ten times. The chain combines TRBV20-1 with TRBJ2-4; D may be TRBD2 (6 bases). The sequenced material came from blood, either unsorted or a sorted T cell fraction (not recorded which). This TCR came from a human donor who was either an allogeneic HSCT recipient or a stem cell or donor lymphocyte infusion donor (not recorded which). It is not recorded whose cells these are; they may come from a transplant donor. This chain's CDR3 is CSASVPRGRDIQYF. CDR3 in DNA: TGCAGTGCTAGTGTCCCGCGGGGAAGAGACATTCAGTACTTC.